This paragraph reports one T cell receptor beta chain. The data stem from a study of OX40 agonist ivuxolimab in advanced cancers. The CDR3 has 13 amino acids. The germline V gene has CDR1 SQVTM and CDR2 ANQGSEA. V gave up 6 bases and J gave up 3 bases; unmatched junction bases: 7. The assay was immunoSEQ multiplex PCR, and TCRdb's table has in-frame clones only and misses some. The table shows 44,000 or so clones, with 75% to 85% occurring only once. The chain is built from TRBV29-1 and TRBJ2-7, with 8 bases fitting TRBD1. The sequence came from an adult with an advanced solid tumor such as melanoma, head and neck, liver or kidney cancer. The material was CD4+ or CD8+ T cells sorted from blood, obtained in a trial of the OX40 agonist ivuxolimab. CDR3 amino acids: CSVRDRTFYEQYF. CDR3 nucleotides: TGCAGCGTCCGGGACAGGACTTTCTACGAGCAGTACTTC.